The 8 T cell receptor beta chains presented below share a single source sample, sequenced in a study of CXCR3-negative and CXCR3-positive naive CD8 T cells. The TRB cDNA libraries were prepared by 5' RACE with UMI labels. TCRdb re-called the 5' RACE reads, yielding one record per CDR3 amino acid sequence without DNA. The sample table includes under 50,000 distinct CDR3 sequences. The sequencing input was naive CXCR3- CD8+ T cells from blood. Subset: CD45RO-CCR7+CD27+CD95- naive CD8+ T cells lacking CXCR3 (TNR3-). The origin of the receptors is a human donor in good health. Some clones in this sample may be carry-over from other donors' samples.

This rearrangement joins TRBV7-9 to TRBJ2-7; TCRdb selects TRBD1, and the lack of DNA leaves this call unchecked. Per the germline V gene, CDR1 is SEHNR and CDR2 is FQNEAQ (reference sequence). The CDR3 sequence is 12 residues long. This chain's CDR3 is CASSFADSEQYF.

Frequency places this clonotype as medium-sized. The chain is built from TRBV12-3 or TRBV12-4 and TRBJ2-3. The CDR3 is 12 residues long. The CDR3 is CASSLGGDTQYF.

The chain combines TRBV27 with TRBJ2-1; absent DNA, TCRdb's TRBD1 call cannot be checked. Germline V gives CDR1 MNHEY, CDR2 SMNVEV (reference sequence). CDR3 length: 15 amino acids. CDR3 sequence: CASSLRQGAQNEQFF.

This clonotype is deemed medium-sized by its frequency. The V and J genes are TRBV7-2 and TRBJ2-1. CDR3 length equals 13 residues. Germline-derived CDR1 and CDR2 are SGHTA and FQGNSA. The CDR3 protein is CASSLVIYNEQFF.

The rearrangement uses TRBV7-8 and TRBJ2-6; TCRdb returns TRBD1, unconfirmable since there is no DNA. The CDR3 consists of 17 residues. Germline V lookup: CDR1 SGHVS, CDR2 FQNEAQ. CDR3 region: CASSPEAGGTGANVLTF.

The chain recombines TRBV5-1 with TRBJ2-2; the D call from TCRdb, TRBD2, cannot be confirmed without DNA. This CDR3 has 18 amino acids. Germline CDR1 is SGHRS and CDR2 is YFSETQ. CDR3: CASSLDFGTAVNTGELFF.

This chain's CDR3 is CATSPGSDEQFF. The chain carries TRBV15 and TRBJ2-1; TCRdb's D gene call, TRBD1, goes unchecked for lack of DNA. The germline V gene has CDR1 LNHNV and CDR2 YYDKDF (reference sequence). The CDR3 loop spans 12 amino acids.

The V call is TRBV21-1, the J call TRBJ1-1; without DNA, the TCRdb call of TRBD1 cannot be checked. TRBV21-1 constitutes a pseudogene. CDR3 length: 18 residues. The CDR3 loop is CASSTPMGGGKVSTEAFF.